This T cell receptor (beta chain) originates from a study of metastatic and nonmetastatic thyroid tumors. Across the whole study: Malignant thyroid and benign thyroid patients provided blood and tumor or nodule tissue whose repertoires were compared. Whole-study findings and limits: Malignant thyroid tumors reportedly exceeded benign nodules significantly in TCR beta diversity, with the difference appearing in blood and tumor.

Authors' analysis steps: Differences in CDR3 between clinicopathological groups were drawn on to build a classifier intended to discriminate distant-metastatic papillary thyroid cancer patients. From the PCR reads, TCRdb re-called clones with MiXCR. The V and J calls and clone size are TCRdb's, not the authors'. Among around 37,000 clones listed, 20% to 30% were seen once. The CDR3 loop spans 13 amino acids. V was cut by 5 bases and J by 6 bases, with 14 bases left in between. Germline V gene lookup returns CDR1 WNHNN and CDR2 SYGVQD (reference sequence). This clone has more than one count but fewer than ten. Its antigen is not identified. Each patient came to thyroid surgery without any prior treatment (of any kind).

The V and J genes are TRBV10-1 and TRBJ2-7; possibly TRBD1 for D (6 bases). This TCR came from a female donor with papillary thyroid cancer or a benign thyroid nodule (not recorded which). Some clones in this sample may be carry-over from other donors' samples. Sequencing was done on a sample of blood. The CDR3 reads CASSWDTLGEQYF. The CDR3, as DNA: TGCGCCAGCAGTTGGGACACATTGGGCGAGCAGTACTTC.